The 8 T cell receptor beta chains given below trace back to one sample, sequenced in a study of blood T cell repertoires in COVID-19. Sequencing used immunoSEQ multiplex PCR; TCRdb keeps in-frame clones, though not all of them. The sample has more than 60,000 clones, around nine tenths seen once. The sequenced sample was peripheral blood. These receptors came from a woman in her 50s with active or convalescent COVID-19.

The V call is TRBV28, the J call TRBJ2-7; 12 bases map to TRBD2. V lost 3 bases and J lost 6; bases outside the gene matches: 9. CDR1 MDHEN and CDR2 SYDVKM come from the germline V gene. This CDR3 spans 16 amino acids. CDR3 residues: CASSFPSGRVFGEQYF. Here the CDR3 DNA reads TGTGCCAGCAGTTTCCCTAGCGGGAGGGTTTTCGGCGAGCAGTACTTC.

V gene TRBV5-1 combines with J gene TRBJ2-7, with D perhaps TRBD2 (6 bases). Between the trimmed V and J ends, which lost 7 bases and 2 bases, there was a span of 19 bases. The CDR3 is made up of 15 amino acids. The germline CDR1 and CDR2 sequences are SGHRS and YFSETQ. The CDR3 loop is CASARQGGTAYEQYF. CDR3 in DNA: TGCGCCAGCGCCCGTCAAGGCGGGACCGCCTACGAGCAGTACTTC. The full variable domain, completed using reference TRBV5-1 and TRBJ2-7, is KAGVTQTPRYLIKTRGQQVTLSCSPISGHRSVSWYQQTPGQGLQFLFEYFSETQRNKGNFPGRFSGRQFSNSRSEMNVSTLELGDSALYLCASARQGGTAYEQYFGPGTRLTVT.

This chain uses TRBV2 with TRBJ2-1; TRBD1 matches at 8 bases. Trimming took 6 bases from V and 6 from J; bases not matched to a gene: 7. The CDR3 is 14 amino acids. Per the germline V gene, CDR1 is SNHLY and CDR2 is FYNNEI. The CDR3 region is CASRGTGSINEQFF. In DNA, the CDR3 is TGTGCCAGCAGAGGGACAGGATCGATCAATGAGCAGTTCTTC. Supplemented by reference TRBV2 and TRBJ2-1, the full variable domain reads EPEVTQTPSHQVTQMGQEVILRCVPISNHLYFYWYRQILGQKVEFLVSFYNNEISEKSEIFDDQFSVERPDGSNFTLKIRSTKLEDSAMYFCASRGTGSINEQFFGPGTRLTVL.

The chain joins TRBV6-5 to TRBJ1-6, with 7 bases matching TRBD1. From germline, CDR1 is MNHEY and CDR2 SVGAGI. V lost 6 bases, J lost 5 bases, and 7 bases stayed unmatched. This CDR3 has 15 residues. Here the CDR3 reads CASSPGQMNNSPLHF. The DNA of the CDR3 is TGTGCCAGCAGCCCGGGACAGATGAATAATTCACCCCTCCACTTT.

The chain uses TRBV27 and TRBJ2-7; TRBD1 might be the D (6 bases). V was clipped by 3 bases and J by 9 bases, with 9 bases between them. Germline V CDR1 and CDR2: MNHEY, SMNVEV (reference sequence). CDR3 size: 11 residues. The CDR3 DNA follows: TGTGCCAGCAGTTTGGGGGCTACGCAGTACTTC. It specifies CASSLGATQYF.

The chain combines TRBV6-2 or TRBV6-3 with TRBJ2-7, with 10 bases fitting TRBD2. The V gene's germline CDR1 is MNHEY and CDR2 SVGEGT. This CDR3 is built from 14 residues. V gave up 5 bases and J gave up 5 bases; unmatched junction bases: 6. CDR3 bases: TGTGCCAGCAGTCCAAGCGGGAGGGCCCACGAGCAGTACTTC. It yields the protein CASSPSGRAHEQYF.

With respect to this clone: The identical CDR3 is also encoded by other nucleotide sequences in the sample. This rearrangement joins TRBV6-4 to TRBJ2-1; weak D call: TRBD2 (6 bases). This CDR3 region has 15 residues. Trimming stripped 0 bases from V and 0 bases from J, with 6 bases between. From germline, CDR1 is MRHNA and CDR2 SNTAGT. DNA for the CDR3: TGTGCCAGCAGTGACTCTAGCGGCTCCTACAATGAGCAGTTCTTC. Residues: CASSDSSGSYNEQFF.

V gene TRBV7-9 combines with J gene TRBJ2-1; 9 nucleotides line up with TRBD2. Losses at the gene ends were 2 bases for V and 6 bases for J; bases not matched to a gene: 8. CDR1 is SEHNR and CDR2 is FQNEAQ in the germline V gene (reference sequence). This CDR3 has 16 residues. CDR3 region: CASSLSAGGPSNEQFF. In nucleotides, the CDR3 is TGTGCCAGCAGCTTATCCGCGGGAGGGCCTAGCAATGAGCAGTTCTTC.